These T cell receptor beta chains were read from a single sample in a study of OX40 agonist ivuxolimab in advanced cancers. TCRdb's table, derived via immunoSEQ multiplex PCR, lists solely in-frame clones and lacks some. The sample has more than 85,000 clones, roughly 80% seen once. The sequencing used CD4+ or CD8+ T cells sorted from blood, collected in a trial of the OX40 agonist ivuxolimab. The receptors shown here come from an adult with an advanced solid tumor such as melanoma, head and neck, liver or kidney cancer. CDR3s leave out the opening cysteine and the closing phenylalanine or tryptophan.

v_call: TRBV18
j_call: TRBJ2-2
cdr3_aa: ASSTGTGENTGELF

v_call: TRBV19
j_call: TRBJ1-2
cdr3_aa: ASRYLGGYT

v_call: TRBV7-6
j_call: TRBJ1-4
cdr3_aa: ASSAGQGAREKLF

v_call: TRBV13
j_call: TRBJ1-5
cdr3_aa: ASSPPGQRNQPQH

v_call: TRBV11-1
j_call: TRBJ1-1
cdr3_aa: ASSLDRNTEAF

v_call: TRBV23-1
j_call: TRBJ2-2
cdr3_aa: ASSHSANTGELF

v_call: TRBV27
j_call: TRBJ2-1
cdr3_aa: ASSSKLAGVINEQF

v_call: TRBV25-1
j_call: TRBJ2-5
cdr3_aa: ASSGITNYQETQY

v_call: TRBV29-1
j_call: TRBJ2-1
cdr3_aa: SAATSGSYNEQF

v_call: TRBV4-1
j_call: TRBJ1-5
cdr3_aa: ASSQVARGGNQPQH

v_call: TRBV5-6
j_call: TRBJ2-1
cdr3_aa: ASSFITSSYNEQF

v_call: TRBV4-1
j_call: TRBJ1-2
cdr3_aa: ASSQASAASYGYT

v_call: TRBV6-4
j_call: TRBJ2-2
cdr3_aa: ASSRQGSGELF

v_call: TRBV5-1
j_call: TRBJ2-5
cdr3_aa: ASSLGTGLETQY

v_call: TRBV6-6
j_call: TRBJ1-1
cdr3_aa: ASSYSGGRAAEAF

v_call: TRBV11-1
j_call: TRBJ1-1
cdr3_aa: ASSLAEFGEAF

v_call: TRBV6-6
j_call: TRBJ1-1
cdr3_aa: ASREIRDSTEAF

v_call: TRBV19
j_call: TRBJ2-1
cdr3_aa: ASILTSGSSNEQF

v_call: TRBV11-3
j_call: TRBJ2-7
cdr3_aa: ASSPHRDRGPSLSYEQY

v_call: TRBV2
j_call: TRBJ2-6
cdr3_aa: ASSEMTGANVLT

v_call: TRBV7-8
j_call: TRBJ2-7
cdr3_aa: ASSAGVNEQY

v_call: TRBV29-1
j_call: TRBJ2-1
cdr3_aa: SVEEVAHGGSEQF

v_call: TRBV7-3
j_call: TRBJ2-3
cdr3_aa: ASSPSGLKDTQY